The TCR beta chain under discussion was sequenced for a study of OX40 agonist ivuxolimab in advanced cancers. Looking at the study overall: The group had a mean age of 60 years, ranged from about 23 to 85, and was 80% to 90% male. The study, taken as a whole, reports: Not determined was the antigen specificity of the expanded peripheral T cells.

Generated by immunoSEQ multiplex PCR, the TCRdb table keeps only in-frame clones and is missing some. Among about 61,000 clones listed, approximately 81% were seen once. A word on this clone: The antigen is unknown.

Source: CD4+ or CD8+ T cells sorted from blood, taken in a trial of the OX40 agonist ivuxolimab. This TCR came from an adult with an advanced solid tumor such as melanoma, head and neck, liver or kidney cancer.

CDR3 DNA sequence: TGTGCCAGCAGCTATCGAAGGTCCTACGAGCAGTACTTC. It is translated as CASSYRRSYEQYF. The chain has TRBV7-2 and TRBJ2-7, with unresolved D. V lost 4 bases and J 1 base, leaving 8 bases between the germline ends. Germline V gene data show CDR1 as SGHTA and CDR2 as FQGNSA. This CDR3 spans 13 amino acids.